These T cell receptor beta chains were read from a single sample in a study of identical twins. One entry per CDR3 protein results from TCRdb running MiXCR on the 5' RACE reads. The sample records 1.5 million to 2 million distinct CDR3 sequences, less than 40% being singletons. What was sequenced was cord blood. The receptors originated from a newborn girl in good health. CDR3s include the opening cysteine and the closing phenylalanine or tryptophan. D genes are given only for firm matches. Expanded clones get a size class; other rows say once, few or many, or leave the size out.

j_call	clone_size	d_call	v_call	cdr3_aa	cdr3_nt
TRBJ2-1	few	TRBD2	TRBV25-1	CASSESLAGPYNEQFF	TGTGCCAGCAGTGAATCCCTAGCGGGTCCCTACAATGAGCAGTTCTTC
TRBJ2-7	many	-	TRBV7-2	CASSSSSLEQYF	TGTGCCAGCAGCTCCTCCTCTCTCGAGCAGTACTTC
TRBJ2-1	few	-	TRBV15	CATSRDGNYNEQFF	TGTGCCACCAGCAGAGACGGGAACTACAATGAGCAGTTCTTC
TRBJ1-1	few	-	TRBV20-1	CSARDLGGPQDTEAFF	TGCAGTGCTAGAGATCTGGGGGGCCCCCAGGACACTGAAGCTTTCTTT
TRBJ1-6	few	TRBD1	TRBV10-3	CAISGTGGSPPHF	TGTGCCATCAGTGGGACAGGGGGCTCACCCCCCCACTTT
TRBJ2-3	-	TRBD2	TRBV24-1	CAIGAGVPDTQYF	TGTGCCATAGGGGCGGGGGTGCCCGATACGCAGTATTTT
TRBJ1-1	few	-	TRBV7-9	CASSPPRASSLEAFF	TGTGCCAGCAGCCCCCCCCGCGCGAGTTCCCTTGAAGCTTTCTTT
TRBJ1-1	-	-	TRBV11-2	CASSPRRDTEAFF	TGTGCCAGCAGCCCCCGTAGGGACACTGAAGCTTTCTTT
TRBJ2-7	-	TRBD2	TRBV4-2	CVSSRHLAGSYEQYF	TGTGTCAGCAGCCGACATCTAGCGGGGTCCTACGAGCAGTACTTC
TRBJ2-7	few	TRBD2	TRBV20-1	CSTFGLAGTYEQYF	TGCAGTACCTTCGGACTAGCGGGGACCTACGAGCAGTACTTC
TRBJ1-2	few	-	TRBV6-2/TRBV6-3	CASSYWSGPVYYGYTF	TGTGCCAGCAGTTACTGGTCGGGTCCGGTTTACTATGGCTACACCTTC
TRBJ2-3	few	-	TRBV5-1	CASSLGGTRTDTQYF	TGTGCTAGCAGCTTAGGCGGGACACGCACAGATACGCAGTATTTT
TRBJ2-7	few	TRBD2	TRBV20-1	CSARRPGGGSYEQYF	TGCAGTGCTAGACGTCCGGGAGGAGGGTCTTACGAGCAGTACTTC
TRBJ2-2	few	-	TRBV29-1	CSVGSGELFF	TGCAGCGTTGGGAGCGGGGAGCTGTTTTTT
TRBJ2-3	-	TRBD2	TRBV24-1	CATSARGLAGAADTQYF	TGTGCCACCAGTGCCCGTGGACTAGCGGGAGCTGCAGATACGCAGTATTTT
TRBJ2-7	-	-	TRBV27	CASMVRAYYNEQYF	TGTGCCAGCATGGTAAGGGCCTACTACAATGAGCAGTACTTC
TRBJ2-1	few	TRBD2	TRBV5-4	CASSGPYTSGRGYNEQFF	TGTGCCAGCAGCGGACCTTATACAAGCGGGAGAGGGTACAATGAGCAGTTCTTC
TRBJ2-3	many	-	TRBV5-1	CASTTSGGGDTQYF	TGCGCCAGCACAACATCAGGTGGCGGCGATACGCAGTATTTT
TRBJ2-5	-	TRBD2	TRBV10-3	CAISESINPSGIQETQYF	TGTGCCATCAGTGAGTCGATAAACCCTAGCGGGATCCAAGAGACCCAGTACTTC
TRBJ2-3	few	-	TRBV19	CASSTQQGTDTQYF	TGTGCCAGTAGTACCCAGCAGGGCACAGATACGCAGTATTTT
TRBJ2-5	few	-	TRBV25-1	CASSQPDEMSGTYNEQYF	TGTGCCAGCAGTCAACCCGACGAAATGAGCGGCACTTACAATGAGCAGTACTTC
TRBJ2-5	-	TRBD2	TRBV9	CASSVDAYGLAFETQYF	TGTGCCAGCAGCGTAGATGCCTACGGACTAGCGTTTGAGACCCAGTACTTC
TRBJ1-2	few	-	TRBV12-3/TRBV12-4	CASSLLGLTYGYTF	TGTGCCAGCAGTTTATTGGGACTGACCTATGGCTACACCTTC